This T cell receptor (beta chain) was captured in a study of shared clonotypes between healthy human individuals. About the research overall: Each donor contributed plates that comprised three CD4 naive, three CD4 memory, two CD8 naive and one CD8 memory. Study-level points and caveats: Only a few donors were included, so the genetic and exposure-history diversity represented was limited.

As concerns this clone: Its cognate antigen is unknown.

CD45RO-negative, CCR7-positively selected cells formed the naive CD8 fraction, excluding terminally differentiated effector memory CD45RA+ cells. Every one of the donors was a Caucasian adult that lived in Nashville, Tennessee. The V and J ends lost 6 bases and 0 bases respectively, with 15 bases between them. Germline-derived CDR1 and CDR2 are LNHDA and SQIVND (reference sequence). This CDR3 comprises 16 residues. The method was immunoSEQ multiplex PCR; TCRdb's version includes in-frame clones alone and lacks a portion of them. There are 550,000 to 650,000 clones in the sample; about 96% occur only once, and about 0.11% lies in the top ten.

This sequence joins TRBV19 and TRBJ2-1; possibly TRBD2 for D (6 bases). Sequencing input: naive CD8+ T cells sorted from blood. The TCR originated in a woman in her twenties or thirties in good health. This chain's CDR3 is CASSLSGWSSYNEQFF. CDR3 coding DNA: TGTGCCAGTAGCCTTAGCGGCTGGAGCTCCTACAATGAGCAGTTCTTC.